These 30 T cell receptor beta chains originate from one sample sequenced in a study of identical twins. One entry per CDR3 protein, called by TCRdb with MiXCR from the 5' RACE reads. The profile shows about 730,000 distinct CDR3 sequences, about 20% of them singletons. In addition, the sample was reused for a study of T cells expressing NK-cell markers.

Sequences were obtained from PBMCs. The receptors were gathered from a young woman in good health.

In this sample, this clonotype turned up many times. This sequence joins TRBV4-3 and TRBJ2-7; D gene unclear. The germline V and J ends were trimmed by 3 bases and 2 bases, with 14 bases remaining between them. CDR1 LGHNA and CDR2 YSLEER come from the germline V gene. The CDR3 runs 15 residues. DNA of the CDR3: TGCGCCAGCAGCCAGCTGGGCGGCCTGACCTACGAGCAGTACTTC. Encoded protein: CASSQLGGLTYEQYF.

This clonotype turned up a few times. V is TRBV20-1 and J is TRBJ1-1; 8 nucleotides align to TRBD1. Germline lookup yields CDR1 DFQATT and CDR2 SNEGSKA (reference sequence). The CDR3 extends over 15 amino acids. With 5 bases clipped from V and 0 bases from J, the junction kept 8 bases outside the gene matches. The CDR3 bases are TGCAGTGCTCGGTGGACAGGGCTAATGAACACTGAAGCTTTCTTT. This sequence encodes CSARWTGLMNTEAFF.

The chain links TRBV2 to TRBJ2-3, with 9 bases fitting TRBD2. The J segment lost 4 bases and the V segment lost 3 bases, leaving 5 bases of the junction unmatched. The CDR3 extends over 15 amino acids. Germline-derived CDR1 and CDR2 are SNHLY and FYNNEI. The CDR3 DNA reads TGTGCCAGCAGTGAGGGACTAGCTGCGGCAGATACGCAGTATTTT. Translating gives CASSEGLAAADTQYF. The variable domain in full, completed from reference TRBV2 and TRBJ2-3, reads EPEVTQTPSHQVTQMGQEVILRCVPISNHLYFYWYRQILGQKVEFLVSFYNNEISEKSEIFDDQFSVERPDGSNFTLKIRSTKLEDSAMYFCASSEGLAAADTQYFGPGTRLTVL.

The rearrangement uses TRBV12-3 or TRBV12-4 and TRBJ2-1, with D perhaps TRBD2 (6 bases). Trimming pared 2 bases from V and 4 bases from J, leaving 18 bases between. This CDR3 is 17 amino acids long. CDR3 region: CASSLRDSRAAYNEQFF. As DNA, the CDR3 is TGTGCCAGCAGTTTAAGGGACTCCAGGGCGGCATACAATGAGCAGTTCTTC.

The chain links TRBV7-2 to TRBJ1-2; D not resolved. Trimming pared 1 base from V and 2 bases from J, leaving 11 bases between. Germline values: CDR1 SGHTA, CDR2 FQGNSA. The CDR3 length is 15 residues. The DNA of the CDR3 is TGTGCCAGCAGCTTAGTTCAGGCAGCGAACTATGGCTACACCTTC. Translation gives CASSLVQAANYGYTF. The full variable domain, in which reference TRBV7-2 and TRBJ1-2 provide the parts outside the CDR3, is GAGVSQSPSNKVTEKGKDVELRCDPISGHTALYWYRQSLGQGLEFLIYFQGNSAPDKSGLPSDRFSAERTGGSVSTLTIQRTQQEDSAVYLCASSLVQAANYGYTFGSGTRLTVV.

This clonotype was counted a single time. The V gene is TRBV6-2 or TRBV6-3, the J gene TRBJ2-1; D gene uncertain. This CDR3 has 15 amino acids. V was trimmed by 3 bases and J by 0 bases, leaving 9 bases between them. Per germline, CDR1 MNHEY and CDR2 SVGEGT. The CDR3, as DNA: TGTGCCAGCAGTTATGGAAGCAGCTCCTACAATGAGCAGTTCTTC. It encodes CASSYGSSSYNEQFF.

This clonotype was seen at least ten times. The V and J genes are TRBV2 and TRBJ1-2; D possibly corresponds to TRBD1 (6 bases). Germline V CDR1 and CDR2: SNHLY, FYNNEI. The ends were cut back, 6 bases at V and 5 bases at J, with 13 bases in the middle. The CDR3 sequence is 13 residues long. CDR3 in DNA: TGTGCCAGCAGCGCTGACAGGTTATATGGCTACACCTTC. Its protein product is CASSADRLYGYTF.

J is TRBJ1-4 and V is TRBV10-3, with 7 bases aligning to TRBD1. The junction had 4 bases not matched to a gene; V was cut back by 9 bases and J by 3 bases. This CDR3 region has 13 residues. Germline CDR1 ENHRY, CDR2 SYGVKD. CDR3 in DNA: TGTGCCATTGCCGGGACAGCTAATGAAAAACTGTTTTTT. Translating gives CAIAGTANEKLFF.

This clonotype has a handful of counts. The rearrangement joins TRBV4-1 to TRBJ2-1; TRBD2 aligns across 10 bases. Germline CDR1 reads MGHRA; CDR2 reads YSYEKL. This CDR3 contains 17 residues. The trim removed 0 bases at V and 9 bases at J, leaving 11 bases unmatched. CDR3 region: CASSQDTPAGGVSEQFF. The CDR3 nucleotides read TGCGCCAGCAGCCAAGATACGCCAGCGGGAGGGGTGAGTGAGCAGTTCTTC.

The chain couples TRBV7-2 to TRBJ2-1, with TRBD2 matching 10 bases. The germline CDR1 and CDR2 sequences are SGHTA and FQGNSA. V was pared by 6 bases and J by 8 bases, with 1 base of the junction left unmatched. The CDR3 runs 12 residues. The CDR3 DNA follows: TGTGCCAGCAGTGGGACTAGCGATGAGCAGTTCTTC. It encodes CASSGTSDEQFF.

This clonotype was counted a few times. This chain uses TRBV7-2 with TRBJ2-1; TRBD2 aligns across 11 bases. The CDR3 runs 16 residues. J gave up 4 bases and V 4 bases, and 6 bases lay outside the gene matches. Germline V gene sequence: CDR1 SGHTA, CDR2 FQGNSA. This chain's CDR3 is CASSSRLAGLYNEQFF. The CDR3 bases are TGTGCCAGCAGCTCGCGACTAGCGGGGTTATACAATGAGCAGTTCTTC.

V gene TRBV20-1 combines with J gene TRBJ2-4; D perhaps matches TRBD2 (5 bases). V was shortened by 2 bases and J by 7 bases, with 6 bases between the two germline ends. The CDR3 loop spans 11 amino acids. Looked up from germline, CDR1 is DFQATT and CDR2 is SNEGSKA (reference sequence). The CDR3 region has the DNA TGCAGTGCTAGACGGACTAACATTCAGTACTTC. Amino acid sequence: CSARRTNIQYF.

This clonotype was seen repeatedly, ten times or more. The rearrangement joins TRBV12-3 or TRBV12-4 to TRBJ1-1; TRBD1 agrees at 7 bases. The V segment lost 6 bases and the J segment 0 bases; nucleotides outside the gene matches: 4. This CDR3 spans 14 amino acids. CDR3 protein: CASRLTGLNTEAFF. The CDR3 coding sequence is TGTGCCAGCAGGTTGACAGGGCTGAACACTGAAGCTTTCTTT.

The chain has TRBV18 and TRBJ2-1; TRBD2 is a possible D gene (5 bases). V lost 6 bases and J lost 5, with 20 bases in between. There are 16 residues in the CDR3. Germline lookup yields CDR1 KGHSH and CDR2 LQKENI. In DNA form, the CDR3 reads TGTGCCAGCTCCCTCTCGTCGGTTCGGGGTGACAATGAGCAGTTCTTC. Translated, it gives CASSLSSVRGDNEQFF.

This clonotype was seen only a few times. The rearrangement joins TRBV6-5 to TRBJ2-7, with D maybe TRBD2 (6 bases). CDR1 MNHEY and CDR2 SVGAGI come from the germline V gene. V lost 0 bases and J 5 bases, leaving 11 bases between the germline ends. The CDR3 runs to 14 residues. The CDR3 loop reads CASSYSEGAHEQYF. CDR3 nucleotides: TGTGCCAGCAGTTACTCGGAGGGTGCCCACGAGCAGTACTTC.

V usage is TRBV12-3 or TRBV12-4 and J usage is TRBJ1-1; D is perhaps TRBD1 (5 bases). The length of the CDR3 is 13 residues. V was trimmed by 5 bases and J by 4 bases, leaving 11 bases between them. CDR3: CASSGQQGTEAFF. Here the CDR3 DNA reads TGTGCCAGCAGTGGGCAGCAGGGCACTGAAGCTTTCTTT.

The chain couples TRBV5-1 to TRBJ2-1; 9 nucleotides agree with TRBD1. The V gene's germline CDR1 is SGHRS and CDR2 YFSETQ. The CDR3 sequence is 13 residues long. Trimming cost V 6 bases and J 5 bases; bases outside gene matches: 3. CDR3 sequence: CASKGQGNNEQFF. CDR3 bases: TGCGCCAGCAAGGGACAGGGAAACAATGAGCAGTTCTTC.

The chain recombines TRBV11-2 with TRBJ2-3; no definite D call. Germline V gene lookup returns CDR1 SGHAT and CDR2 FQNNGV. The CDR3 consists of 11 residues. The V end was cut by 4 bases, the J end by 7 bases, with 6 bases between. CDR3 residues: CASSYAYTQYF. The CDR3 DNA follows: TGTGCCAGCAGCTACGCTTATACGCAGTATTTT.

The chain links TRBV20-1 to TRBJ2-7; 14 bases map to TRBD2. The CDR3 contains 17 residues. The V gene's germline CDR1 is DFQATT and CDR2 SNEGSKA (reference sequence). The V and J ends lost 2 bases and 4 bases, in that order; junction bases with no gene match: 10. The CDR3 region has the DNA TGCAGTGCTAGATTAGGACTAGCGGGAGGATTGGGGTACGAGCAGTACTTC. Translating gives CSARLGLAGGLGYEQYF.

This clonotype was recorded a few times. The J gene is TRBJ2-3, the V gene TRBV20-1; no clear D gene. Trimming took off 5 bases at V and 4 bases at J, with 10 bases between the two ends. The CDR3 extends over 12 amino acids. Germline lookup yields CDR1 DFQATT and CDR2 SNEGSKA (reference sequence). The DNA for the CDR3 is TGCAGTGCTGTCGGAAATGCAGATACGCAGTATTTT. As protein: CSAVGNADTQYF.

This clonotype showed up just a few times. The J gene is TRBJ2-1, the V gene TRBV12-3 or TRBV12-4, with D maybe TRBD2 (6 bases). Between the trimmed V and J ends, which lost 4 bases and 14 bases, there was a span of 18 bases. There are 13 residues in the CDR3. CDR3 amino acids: CASSYVAALGEFF. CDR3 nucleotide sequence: TGTGCCAGCAGTTATGTAGCGGCCCTAGGGGAGTTCTTC.

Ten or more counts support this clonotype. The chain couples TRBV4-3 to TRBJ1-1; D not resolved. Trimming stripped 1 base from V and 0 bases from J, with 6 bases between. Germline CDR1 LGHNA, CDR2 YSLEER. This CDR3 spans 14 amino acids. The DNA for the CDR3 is TGCGCCAGCAGCCAAGTTATGGTGAACACTGAAGCTTTCTTT. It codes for CASSQVMVNTEAFF.

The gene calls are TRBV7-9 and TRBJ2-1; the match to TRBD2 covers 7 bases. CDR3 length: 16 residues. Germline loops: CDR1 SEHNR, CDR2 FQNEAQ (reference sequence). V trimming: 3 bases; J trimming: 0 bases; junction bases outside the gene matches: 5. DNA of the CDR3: TGTGCCAGCAGCTTCGGGGGGACGAGCTCCTACAATGAGCAGTTCTTC. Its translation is CASSFGGTSSYNEQFF.

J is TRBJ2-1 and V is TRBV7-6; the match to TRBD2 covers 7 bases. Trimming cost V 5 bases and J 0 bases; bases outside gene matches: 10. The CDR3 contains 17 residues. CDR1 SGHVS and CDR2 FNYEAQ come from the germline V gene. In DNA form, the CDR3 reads TGTGCCAGCAGCCCCCGGCTAGCGGAAAGCTCCTACAATGAGCAGTTCTTC. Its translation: CASSPRLAESSYNEQFF. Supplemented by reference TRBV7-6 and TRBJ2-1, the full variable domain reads GAGVSQSPRYKVTKRGQDVALRCDPISGHVSLYWYRQALGQGPEFLTYFNYEAQQDKSGLPNDRFSAERPEGSISTLTIQRTEQRDSAMYRCASSPRLAESSYNEQFFGPGTRLTVL.

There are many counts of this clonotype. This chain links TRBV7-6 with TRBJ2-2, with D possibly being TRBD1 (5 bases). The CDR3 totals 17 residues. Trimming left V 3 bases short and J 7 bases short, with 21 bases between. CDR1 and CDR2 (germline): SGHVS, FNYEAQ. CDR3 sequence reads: CASSFESTVSNFGELFF. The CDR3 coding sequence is TGTGCCAGCAGCTTTGAATCGACAGTCTCCAACTTCGGGGAGCTGTTTTTT.

Here the CDR3 DNA reads TGCGCCAGCAGCTTTCACAGGGGGCCGGGCACTGAAGCTTTCTTT. This encodes CASSFHRGPGTEAFF. The chain joins TRBV4-1 to TRBJ1-1; 9 bases are shared with TRBD1. Trimming at V came to 5 bases and at J to 4 bases, leaving 8 bases not matched to a gene. The CDR3 is 15 amino acids. The germline CDR1 and CDR2 sequences are MGHRA and YSYEKL.

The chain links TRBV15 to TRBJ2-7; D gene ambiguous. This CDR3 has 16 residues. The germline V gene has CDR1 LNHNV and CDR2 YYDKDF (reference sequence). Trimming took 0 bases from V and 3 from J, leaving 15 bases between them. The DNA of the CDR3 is TGTGCCACCAGCAGAGATCCCCGCGGCTACTACTACGAGCAGTACTTC. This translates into CATSRDPRGYYYEQYF.

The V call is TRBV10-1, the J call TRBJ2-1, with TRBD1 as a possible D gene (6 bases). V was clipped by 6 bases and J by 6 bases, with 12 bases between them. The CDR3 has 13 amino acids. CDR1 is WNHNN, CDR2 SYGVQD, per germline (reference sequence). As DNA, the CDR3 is TGCGCCAGCAGACAGGGAGAAGGCAATGAGCAGTTCTTC. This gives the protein CASRQGEGNEQFF.

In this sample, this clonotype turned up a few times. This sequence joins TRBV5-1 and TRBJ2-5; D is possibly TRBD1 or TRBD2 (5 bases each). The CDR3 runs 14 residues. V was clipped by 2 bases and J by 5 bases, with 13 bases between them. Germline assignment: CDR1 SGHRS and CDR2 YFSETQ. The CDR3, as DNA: TGCGCCAGCAGCTTTGAGGGGCTGGGGGAGACCCAGTACTTC. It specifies CASSFEGLGETQYF.

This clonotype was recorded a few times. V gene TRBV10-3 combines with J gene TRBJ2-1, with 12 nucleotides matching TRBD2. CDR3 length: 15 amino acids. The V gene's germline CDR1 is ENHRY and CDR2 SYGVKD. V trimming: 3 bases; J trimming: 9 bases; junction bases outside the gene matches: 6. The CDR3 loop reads CAISDGLAGWSEQFF. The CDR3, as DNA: TGTGCCATCAGTGATGGACTAGCGGGATGGTCTGAGCAGTTCTTC.